These 7 T cell receptor beta chains originate from one sample sequenced in a study of lymphopenia after photon versus proton radiotherapy. Libraries were prepared by immunoSEQ multiplex PCR; TCRdb keeps only in-frame clonotypes and omits some of them. In the table there are just over 30,000 clones, approximately 95% of which are singletons. Sequenced material: peripheral blood, taken from a patient treated with photon-based radiotherapy. The receptors originated from a woman aged 50 to 60 with cholangiocarcinoma.

V usage is TRBV6-1 and J usage is TRBJ1-2; a possible D gene is TRBD1 (5 bases). Germline V gene sequence: CDR1 MNHNS, CDR2 SASEGT. The length of the CDR3 is 14 residues. V gave up 1 base and J gave up 4 bases, with 10 bases separating them. CDR3 nucleotide sequence: TGTGCCAGCAGTGAAGTCGCAGGGATCTATGGCTACACCTTC. Amino acid sequence: CASSEVAGIYGYTF.

This sequence joins TRBV5-1 and TRBJ2-2; no reliable D call. Germline values: CDR1 SGHRS, CDR2 YFSETQ. The CDR3 extends over 13 amino acids. Trimming removed 0 bases at V and 6 bases at J, with 6 bases between. The CDR3 DNA follows: TGCGCCAGCAGCTTGGGGGCCCCCGGGGAGCTGTTTTTT. Translation gives CASSLGAPGELFF.

J is TRBJ1-3 and V is TRBV11-2; D ambiguous. Germline-derived CDR1 and CDR2 are SGHAT and FQNNGV. Trimming took off 4 bases at V and 1 base at J, with 11 bases between the two ends. The CDR3 sequence is 15 residues long. The CDR3 nucleotides are TGTGCCAGCAGCTCCCCAACAGCATCTGGAAACACCATATATTTT. Its translation is CASSSPTASGNTIYF.

This clone was picked up a small number of times. The chain couples TRBV6-1 to TRBJ1-2; D unresolved. V shed 0 bases and J shed 11 bases, with 16 bases lying between them. CDR3 size: 14 residues. CDR1 and CDR2 from the germline V gene are MNHNS and SASEGT. CDR3 amino acids: CASSEAGVHIGYTF. CDR3 coding DNA: TGTGCCAGCAGTGAAGCGGGCGTGCATATAGGGTACACCTTC.

V is TRBV21-1 and J is TRBJ2-3; the table's TRBD2 call for D was not verified on the DNA. TRBV21-1 is shown as a pseudogene. The length of the CDR3 is 16 residues. The DNA of the CDR3 is TGTGCCAGCAGTAGACTAGCGGGGATCCGCACAGATACGCAGTATTTT. It translates to CASSRLAGIRTDTQYF.

The gene calls are TRBV2 and TRBJ1-4; D possibly corresponds to TRBD1 (6 bases). CDR1 and CDR2 (germline): SNHLY, FYNNEI. V was clipped by 5 bases and J by 7 bases, with 17 bases between them. The CDR3 contains 15 residues. The CDR3 here is CASSTTLGATEKLFF. In DNA, the CDR3 is TGTGCCAGCAGTACTACTCTGGGGGCAACTGAAAAACTGTTTTTT.

The genes are TRBV27 and TRBJ1-5, with a tentative D call TRBD1 (6 bases). V dropped 0 bases and J dropped 1 base, with 10 bases sitting between them. This CDR3 is 16 amino acids long. Germline CDR1 reads MNHEY; CDR2 reads SMNVEV (reference sequence). Written as DNA, the CDR3 is TGTGCCAGCAGTTTATCGTCGGGGGCGAGCAATCAGCCCCAGCATTTT. Its translation is CASSLSSGASNQPQHF.